The 16 T cell receptor beta chains listed next were all sequenced from one sample in a study of T cell repertoires in cytomegalovirus infection. TCRdb ran MiXCR on the reads and lists one entry per CDR3 protein. Here the sample spans approximately 250,000 distinct CDR3 sequences, approximately 10% being singletons. The sequenced material came from PBMCs. The receptor source for this set is a human donor in good health (CMV status not recorded). Some clones in this sample may be carry-over from other donors' samples.

The V and J genes are TRBV5-1 and TRBJ1-5; D is possibly TRBD1 (5 bases). Trimming shortened V by 2 bases and J by 0 bases, and 12 bases separated the two germline ends. Germline CDR1 and CDR2: SGHRS and YFSETQ. This CDR3 is 16 amino acids long. The CDR3 spells CASSFGPTASNQPQHF. DNA for the CDR3: TGCGCCAGCAGCTTCGGTCCGACAGCTAGCAATCAGCCCCAGCATTTT. Looking up the rest from reference TRBV5-1 and TRBJ1-5 gives the full variable domain: KAGVTQTPRYLIKTRGQQVTLSCSPISGHRSVSWYQQTPGQGLQFLFEYFSETQRNKGNFPGRFSGRQFSNSRSEMNVSTLELGDSALYLCASSFGPTASNQPQHFGDGTRLSIL.

This clonotype was detected many times. V usage is TRBV7-2 and J usage is TRBJ1-1; tentatively, D is TRBD1 (6 bases). The V end was cut by 0 bases, the J end by 7 bases, with 9 bases between. The CDR3 loop spans 13 amino acids. Germline V gene data show CDR1 as SGHTA and CDR2 as FQGNSA. CDR3 coding DNA: TGTGCCAGCAGCTTAGCGACAGGTATTGAAGCTTTCTTT. It yields the protein CASSLATGIEAFF.

Ten or more counts support this clonotype. The chain couples TRBV4-2 to TRBJ1-4, with TRBD1 matching over 10 bases. CDR1 is LGHNA and CDR2 is YNFKEQ in the germline V gene. This CDR3 has 17 amino acids. V gave up 0 bases and J gave up 5 bases; unmatched junction bases: 6. The CDR3 reads CASSQETTGGGNEKLFF. The CDR3 DNA follows: TGTGCCAGCAGCCAAGAGACGACAGGGGGCGGGAATGAAAAACTGTTTTTT.

A note on this clonotype: A read error may be the cause here, since a much bigger clone is one base away. The chain has TRBV7-2 and TRBJ1-2, with 8 bases that match TRBD1. With 5 bases clipped from V and 7 bases from J, the junction kept 9 bases outside the gene matches. Looked up from germline, CDR1 is SGHTA and CDR2 is FQGNSA. The CDR3 totals 14 residues. Here the CDR3 reads CASSPGQGGGGYTF. The DNA of the CDR3 is TGTGCCAGCAGCCCCGGACAGGGAGGGGGTGGCTACACCTTC.

This clonotype was detected ten times or more. V usage is TRBV5-1 and J usage is TRBJ2-3, with TRBD2 identical over 7 bases. CDR3 length: 15 amino acids. With 2 bases clipped from V and 6 bases from J, the junction kept 9 bases outside the gene matches. In germline, CDR1 is SGHRS, CDR2 YFSETQ. The CDR3, as DNA: TGCGCCAGCAGCTTAGGCCTAGCGGTTTTGGATACGCAGTATTTT. Translating gives CASSLGLAVLDTQYF.

The CDR3 reads CASSRRTDQPQHF. The CDR3 DNA is TGTGCCAGCAGCCGCCGGACAGATCAGCCCCAGCATTTT. J is TRBJ1-5 and V is TRBV7-2; D possibly corresponds to TRBD1 (6 bases). This CDR3 is 13 amino acids long. Germline V gene data show CDR1 as SGHTA and CDR2 as FQGNSA. Between the trimmed V and J ends, which lost 5 bases and 5 bases, there was a span of 10 bases.

In its sample, this clonotype was seen a few times. The chain is built from TRBV7-9 and TRBJ2-7; possibly TRBD1 for D (5 bases). Trimming stripped 3 bases from V and 0 bases from J, with 12 bases between. The CDR3 is made up of 15 amino acids. Germline V gives CDR1 SEHNR, CDR2 FQNEAQ (reference sequence). The CDR3 here is CASSFHQGNSYEQYF. The CDR3 DNA sequence: TGTGCCAGCAGCTTTCACCAGGGAAACTCCTACGAGCAGTACTTC.

This clonotype has a count of ten or more. This chain links TRBV7-2 with TRBJ1-4, with D hard to call. The germline V gene encodes CDR1 SGHTA and CDR2 FQGNSA. This CDR3 has 14 amino acids. The germline V and J ends were trimmed by 0 bases and 5 bases, with 7 bases remaining between them. The CDR3, as DNA: TGTGCCAGCAGCTTAGCGTTTGGCAATGAAAAACTGTTTTTT. Its protein product is CASSLAFGNEKLFF.

There are many counts of this clonotype. The rearrangement links TRBV7-2 to TRBJ2-7; 7 bases are shared with TRBD1. V shed 1 base, J shed 1 base, and the junction held 4 bases outside the gene matches. The length of the CDR3 is 15 residues. In germline, CDR1 is SGHTA, CDR2 FQGNSA. CDR3 in DNA: TGTGCCAGCAGCTTAGGACCGACAGGGTCCTACGAGCAGTACTTC. Its translation: CASSLGPTGSYEQYF.

This clonotype was observed a handful of times. The chain is built from TRBV20-1 and TRBJ2-5; 10 nucleotides align to TRBD2. The CDR3 is made up of 13 amino acids. The germline V gene encodes CDR1 DFQATT and CDR2 SNEGSKA (reference sequence). J was trimmed by 14 bases and V by 0 bases; bases with no gene match: 9. The CDR3 reads CSARDWASGGYYF. DNA of the CDR3: TGCAGTGCTAGAGATTGGGCTAGCGGGGGTTATTACTTC.

This clonotype was seen at least ten times. The chain recombines TRBV12-3 or TRBV12-4 with TRBJ1-6; D gene uncertain. V was shortened by 5 bases and J by 5 bases, with 10 bases between the two germline ends. This CDR3 has 14 residues. The CDR3 is CASSLGFNNSPLHF. For the CDR3, the DNA is TGTGCCAGCAGTCTCGGATTCAATAATTCACCCCTCCACTTT.

This clonotype was seen a handful of times. The rearrangement links TRBV7-2 to TRBJ2-3; 7 positions match TRBD2. The junction had 1 base not matched to a gene; V was cut back by 6 bases and J by 1 base. CDR1 and CDR2 (germline): SGHTA, FQGNSA. The CDR3 totals 13 residues. CDR3 loop: CASSAGGTDTQYF. The CDR3, as DNA: TGTGCCAGCAGTGCGGGGGGCACAGATACGCAGTATTTT.

This clonotype was detected a few times. The CDR3 DNA reads as TGTGCCAGCAGGGGGACATACACAGATACGCAGTATTTT. It is translated as CASRGTYTDTQYF. The chain employs TRBV12-3 or TRBV12-4 and TRBJ2-3, with a weak D call TRBD1 (6 bases). There are 13 residues in the CDR3. The V end lost 6 bases, the J end lost 2 bases, and 9 bases lay between the germline ends.

This clonotype was observed a handful of times. The CDR3 reads CSALRGTSPYEQYF. The CDR3 nucleotides are TGCAGCGCCCTTAGAGGGACGTCCCCCTACGAGCAGTACTTC. The genes are TRBV29-1 and TRBJ2-7; the D gene could be TRBD1 or TRBD2 (5 bases each). The CDR3 has 14 residues. Per germline, CDR1 SQVTM and CDR2 ANQGSEA. Trimming pared 7 bases from V and 2 bases from J, leaving 18 bases between.

The chain uses TRBV30 and TRBJ1-1; perhaps TRBD1 as D (6 bases). This CDR3 region has 14 residues. V lost 3 bases to trimming and J lost 5 bases, with 16 bases between them. Germline V lookup: CDR1 GTSNPN, CDR2 SVGIG (reference sequence). CDR3 bases: TGTGCCTGGAGGCACACAGGGTTAGCAACTGAAGCTTTCTTT. This translates into CAWRHTGLATEAFF.

This clonotype was seen ten or more times. The rearrangement links TRBV7-2 to TRBJ1-5; D is perhaps TRBD1 (5 bases). Germline values: CDR1 SGHTA, CDR2 FQGNSA. CDR3 length: 14 residues. The V and J ends lost 5 bases and 4 bases respectively, with 12 bases between them. The CDR3 DNA follows: TGTGCCAGCAGCCCCCTGGGGGGGAATCAGCCCCAGCATTTT. It codes for CASSPLGGNQPQHF.